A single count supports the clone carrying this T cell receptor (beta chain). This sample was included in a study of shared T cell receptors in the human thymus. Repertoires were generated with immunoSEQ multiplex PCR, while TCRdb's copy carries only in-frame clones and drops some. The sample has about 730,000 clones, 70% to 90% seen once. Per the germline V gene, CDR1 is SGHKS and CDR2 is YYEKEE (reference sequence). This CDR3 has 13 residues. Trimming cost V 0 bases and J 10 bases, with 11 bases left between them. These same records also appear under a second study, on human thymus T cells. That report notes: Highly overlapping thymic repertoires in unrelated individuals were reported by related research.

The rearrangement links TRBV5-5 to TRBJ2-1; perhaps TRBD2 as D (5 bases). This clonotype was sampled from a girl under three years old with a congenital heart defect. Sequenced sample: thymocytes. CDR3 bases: TGTGCCAGCAGCTTGGAACGGGGATGGGAGCAGTTCTTC. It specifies CASSLERGWEQFF.